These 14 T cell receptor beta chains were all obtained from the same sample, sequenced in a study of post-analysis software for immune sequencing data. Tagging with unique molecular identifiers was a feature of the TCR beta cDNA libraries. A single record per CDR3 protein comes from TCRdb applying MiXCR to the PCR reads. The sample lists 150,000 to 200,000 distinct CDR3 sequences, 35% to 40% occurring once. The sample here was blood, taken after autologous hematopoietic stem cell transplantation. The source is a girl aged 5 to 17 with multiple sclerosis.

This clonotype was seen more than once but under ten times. The CDR3, as DNA: TGTGCCAGCTCATCAGGGCTGGGTGAGACCCAGTACTTC. It yields the protein CASSSGLGETQYF. The V gene is TRBV18, the J gene TRBJ2-5, with D perhaps TRBD1 (5 bases). Germline V gene lookup returns CDR1 KGHSH and CDR2 LQKENI. CDR3 size: 13 residues. The V and J ends lost 5 bases and 5 bases respectively, with 12 bases between them.

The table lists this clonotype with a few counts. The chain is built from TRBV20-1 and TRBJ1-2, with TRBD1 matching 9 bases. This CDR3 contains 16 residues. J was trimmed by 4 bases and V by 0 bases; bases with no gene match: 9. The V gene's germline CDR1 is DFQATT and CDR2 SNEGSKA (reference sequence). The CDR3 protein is CSARDEAGQGVYGYTF. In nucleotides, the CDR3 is TGCAGTGCTAGAGATGAAGCGGGACAGGGAGTCTATGGCTACACCTTC.

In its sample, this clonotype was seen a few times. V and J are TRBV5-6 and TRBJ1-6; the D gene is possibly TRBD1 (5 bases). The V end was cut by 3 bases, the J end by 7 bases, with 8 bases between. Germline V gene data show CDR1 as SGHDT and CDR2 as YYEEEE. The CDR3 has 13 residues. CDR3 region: CASSWDFNSPLHF. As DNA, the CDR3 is TGTGCCAGCAGCTGGGACTTCAATTCACCCCTCCACTTT.

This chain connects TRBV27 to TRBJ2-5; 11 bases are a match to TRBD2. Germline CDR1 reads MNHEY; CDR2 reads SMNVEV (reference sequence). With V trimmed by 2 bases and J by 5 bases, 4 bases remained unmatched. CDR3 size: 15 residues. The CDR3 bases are TGTGCCAGCAGTTTAACTAGCGGGAGTATCGAGACCCAGTACTTC. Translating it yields CASSLTSGSIETQYF.

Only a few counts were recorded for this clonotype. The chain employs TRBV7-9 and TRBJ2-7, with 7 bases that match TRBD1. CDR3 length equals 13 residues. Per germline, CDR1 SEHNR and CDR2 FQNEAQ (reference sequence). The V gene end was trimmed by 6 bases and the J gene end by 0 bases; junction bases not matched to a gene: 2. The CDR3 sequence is CASRRDSSYEQYF. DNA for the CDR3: TGTGCCAGCAGACGGGACAGCTCCTACGAGCAGTACTTC.

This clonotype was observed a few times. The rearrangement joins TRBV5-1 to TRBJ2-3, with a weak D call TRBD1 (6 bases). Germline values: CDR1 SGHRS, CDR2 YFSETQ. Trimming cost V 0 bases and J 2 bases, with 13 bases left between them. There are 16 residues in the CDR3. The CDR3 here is CASSLEGGALTDTQYF. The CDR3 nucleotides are TGCGCCAGCAGCTTGGAAGGGGGAGCCCTCACAGATACGCAGTATTTT.

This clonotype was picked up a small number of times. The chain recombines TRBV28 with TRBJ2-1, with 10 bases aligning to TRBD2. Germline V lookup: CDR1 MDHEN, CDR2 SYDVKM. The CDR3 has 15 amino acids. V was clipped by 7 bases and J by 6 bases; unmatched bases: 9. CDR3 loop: CASTLTSGLLNEQFF. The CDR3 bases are TGTGCCAGCACCCTGACTAGCGGGCTACTCAATGAGCAGTTCTTC.

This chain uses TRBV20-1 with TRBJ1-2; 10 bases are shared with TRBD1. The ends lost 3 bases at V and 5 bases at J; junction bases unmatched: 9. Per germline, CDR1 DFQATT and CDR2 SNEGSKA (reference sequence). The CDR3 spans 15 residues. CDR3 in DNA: TGCAGTGCTAGGGATCTGACAGGGGGCAATTATGGCTACACCTTC. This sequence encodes CSARDLTGGNYGYTF.

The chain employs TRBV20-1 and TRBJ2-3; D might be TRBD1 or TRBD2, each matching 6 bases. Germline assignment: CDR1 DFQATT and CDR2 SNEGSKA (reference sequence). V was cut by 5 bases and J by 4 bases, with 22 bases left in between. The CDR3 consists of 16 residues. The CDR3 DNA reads TGCAGTGCTGGGGCCCTCGGGCGGGACAACGCAGATACGCAGTATTTT. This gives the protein CSAGALGRDNADTQYF.

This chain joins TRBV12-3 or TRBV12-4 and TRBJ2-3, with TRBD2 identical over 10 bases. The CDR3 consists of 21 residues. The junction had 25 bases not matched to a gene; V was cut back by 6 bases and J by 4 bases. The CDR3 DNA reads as TGTGCCAGCAGAACCGGGAGCGGGAGGGCCAGCTGGGGATTTAGAGCAGATACGCAGTATTTT. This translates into CASRTGSGRASWGFRADTQYF.

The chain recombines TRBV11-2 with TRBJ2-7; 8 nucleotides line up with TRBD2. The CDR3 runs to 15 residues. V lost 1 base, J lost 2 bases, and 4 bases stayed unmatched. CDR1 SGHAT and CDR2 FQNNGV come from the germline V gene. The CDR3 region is CASSLGSGVPYEQYF. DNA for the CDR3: TGTGCCAGCAGCTTAGGTAGCGGGGTCCCCTACGAGCAGTACTTC.

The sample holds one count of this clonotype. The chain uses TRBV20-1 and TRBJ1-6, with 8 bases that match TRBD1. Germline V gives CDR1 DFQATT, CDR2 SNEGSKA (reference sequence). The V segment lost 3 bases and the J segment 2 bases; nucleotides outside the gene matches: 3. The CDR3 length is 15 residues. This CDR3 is CSARDRATYNSPLHF. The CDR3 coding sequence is TGCAGTGCTAGGGACAGGGCTACCTATAATTCACCCCTCCACTTT.

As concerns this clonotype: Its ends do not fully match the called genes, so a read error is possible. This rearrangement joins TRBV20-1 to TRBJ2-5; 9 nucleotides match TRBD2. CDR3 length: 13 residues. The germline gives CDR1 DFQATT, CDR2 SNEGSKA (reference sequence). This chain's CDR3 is CSARTSGLETQYF. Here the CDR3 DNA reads TGCAGTGCTAGGACTAGCGGCTTAGAGACTCAGTACTTC.

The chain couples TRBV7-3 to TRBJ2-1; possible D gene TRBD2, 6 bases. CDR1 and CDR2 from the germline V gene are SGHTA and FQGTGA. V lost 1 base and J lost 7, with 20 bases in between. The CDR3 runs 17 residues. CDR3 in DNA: TGTGCCAGCAGCTTAAATCGGCCCGGAGGGCGTAGGAATGAGCAGTTCTTC. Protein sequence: CASSLNRPGGRRNEQFF.